This TCR beta chain originates from a study of blood T cell repertoires in COVID-19. Across the whole study: The study drew acute and convalescent COVID-19 samples from the United States, Italy and Spain. T cells, B-cell-depleted T cells, or PBMCs supplied cDNA or gDNA.

Germline CDR1 reads SGHTA; CDR2 reads FQGNSA. Trimming removed 6 bases from V and 2 bases from J, with 17 bases in between. This CDR3 comprises 15 residues. Original analysis: It was from reference gene primer amplification that nucleated cell counts were estimated. Only in-frame clones appear in the TCRdb table, and some are missing; sequencing was by immunoSEQ multiplex PCR. That table supplies the V and J calls and clone size; D and trimming were determined from the DNA. This table holds nearly 350,000 clones, under 95% found once. The chain recombines TRBV7-2 with TRBJ2-7; perhaps TRBD2 as D (6 bases). The sequence came from a woman in her late teens or twenties who had recovered from COVID-19. Sequencing input: peripheral blood. CDR3 nucleotides: TGTGCCAGCAGTCCAGGCGGGAAAAGGACCTACGAGCAGTACGTC. Encoded protein: CASSPGGKRTYEQYV.